This TCR beta chain originates from a study of tissue T cells after allogeneic stem cell transplantation. Overall study results and limits: The study did not identify alloreactive or antigen-specific tissue TCRs, and some clones might be persisting host cells.

With 5 bases clipped from V and 2 bases from J, the junction kept 3 bases outside the gene matches. The CDR3 loop spans 13 amino acids. The V gene's germline CDR1 is GKSSPN and CDR2 SITVG. There are a few counts of this clone. Antigen specificity is unknown. The genes and germline here are from mouse. The read halts 1 residue ahead of the CDR3 end, with the missing end drawn from the germline J gene. Only in-frame clones appear in the TCRdb table, and some are missing; sequencing was by immunoSEQ multiplex PCR. The data show some 48,000 clones, roughly 73% seen once. The chain recombines TRBV31 with TRBJ1-5, with 7 bases aligning to TRBD1. Sample: sorted cells pooled from one or two spleens. The TCR originated in a pool of C57BL/6 mice in good health. The DNA read from the CDR3 is TGTGCCTGGGGGACAGATTACAACCAGGCTCCGCTT. Amino acids: CAWGTDYNQAPL. The entire CDR3 reads CAWGTDYNQAPLF.